This T cell receptor beta chain was documented in a study of Graves' ophthalmopathy and Graves' hyperthyroidism. The germline V gene has CDR1 LNHDA and CDR2 SQIVND (reference sequence). The CDR3 has 13 amino acids. The V gene lost 3 bases and the J gene lost 8 bases, with 13 bases spanning the gap. The sequenced template was RNA, covering the TCR beta CDR3 region. Amplification began with first-round RT-PCR using HTBI primers, then second-round multiplex PCR was performed. TCRdb reprocessed the multiplex PCR reads with MiXCR, giving one entry per CDR3 protein. The repertoire has almost 750,000 distinct CDR3 sequences, 35% to 50% of them found once; the top ten carry less than 55%. The study excluded patients with other autoimmune diseases, uncontrolled infections, pregnancy or lactation. The sample holds many counts of this clonotype. Its antigen is unidentified. Notes on the study in general: Discriminating ophthalmopathy from stable hyperthyroidism, a 13-signature model attained a sensitivity of 87.88% and a specificity of 81.08%. Clonotypes were expanded in thyroid at above 0.001 frequency, and most also appeared in blood.

Sample: peripheral blood. The TCR was taken from an adult man with Graves' ophthalmopathy. The chain couples TRBV19 to TRBJ1-2; D gene uncertain. DNA for the CDR3: TGTGCCAGTAGTATCAAGGAGGGATCGGGCTACACCTTC. Protein: CASSIKEGSGYTF.